This T cell receptor beta chain was sequenced in a study of blood T cell repertoires in COVID-19. The wider study: The analysed material was cDNA or gDNA that came from T cells, B-cell-depleted T cells, or PBMCs.

Per the original data handling: Reference gene primer amplification yielded estimated nucleated cell counts. Data came from immunoSEQ multiplex PCR; TCRdb stores just in-frame clones and leaves some out. The DNA was the basis for D and trimming; V, J and clone size are from that table. The sample has about 300,000 clones; 70% to 90% are singletons. The CDR3 is 15 amino acids. Germline values: CDR1 LNHDA, CDR2 SQIVND (reference sequence). V shed 5 bases and J 4 bases; nucleotides not matched to a gene: 8. The J gene is TRBJ2-7, the V gene TRBV19, with 10 bases identical to TRBD1. Sequenced input: peripheral blood. This clonotype originated in a woman in her thirties with COVID-19, enrolled during active disease. The CDR3 bases are TGTGCCAGTAGTCCGAGGACAGGGGGAGGGTACGAGCAGTACTTC. It is translated as CASSPRTGGGYEQYF.